These 18 T cell receptor beta chains originate from one sample sequenced in a study of beta chain features in type 1 diabetes. The isolated RNA, all of it, was reverse transcribed, so expressed TCRB transcripts were what got sequenced. The method was immunoSEQ multiplex PCR; TCRdb's version includes in-frame clones alone and lacks a portion of them. The sample has roughly 400,000 clones; roughly 14% are singletons. The sample taken for sequencing was naive CD4+ T cells from blood. Receptors originate from a man aged 25-40 years in good health.

This clone occurred a few times. The rearrangement joins TRBV28 to TRBJ1-1, with D perhaps TRBD1 (5 bases). The CDR3 is made up of 13 amino acids. V lost 3 bases and J 1 base, leaving 6 bases between the germline ends. In germline, CDR1 is MDHEN, CDR2 SYDVKM. CDR3 sequence (DNA): TGTGCCAGCAGTTTCACAGGGAACACTGAAGCTTTCTTT. Its translation is CASSFTGNTEAFF.

This clone was observed a handful of times. The chain couples TRBV30 to TRBJ2-2; D possibly corresponds to TRBD2 (6 bases). V gave up 1 base and J gave up 3 bases, with 12 bases separating them. Germline values: CDR1 GTSNPN, CDR2 SVGIG (reference sequence). The CDR3 covers 15 residues. CDR3 in DNA: TGTGCCTGGAGTGGGTTAGCGGAATACACCGGGGAGCTGTTTTTT. Its translation: CAWSGLAEYTGELFF.

This clone has more than one count but fewer than ten. The CDR3 coding sequence is TGTGCCAGCAGCTGGAGTGATACCTATAATTCACCCCTCCACTTT. This gives the protein CASSWSDTYNSPLHF. The chain has TRBV14 and TRBJ1-6, with D uncertain. Between the trimmed V and J ends, which lost 5 bases and 2 bases, there was a span of 10 bases. Germline V lookup: CDR1 SGHDN, CDR2 FVKESK. The CDR3 covers 15 residues.

V gene TRBV5-1 combines with J gene TRBJ2-3; D tentatively reads TRBD1 or TRBD2 (6 bases each). V lost 2 bases and J 6 bases, leaving 10 bases between the germline ends. CDR1 is SGHRS and CDR2 is YFSETQ in the germline V gene. The CDR3 totals 13 residues. The CDR3 region has the DNA TGCGCCAGCAGCTTTTCGGGGGCCGATACGCAGTATTTT. Its translation is CASSFSGADTQYF.

The CDR3 bases are TGTGCCATCAGTGAGTCTTCGACCGGCGGAAGCTACACCTTC. This sequence encodes CAISESSTGGSYTF. V usage is TRBV10-3 and J usage is TRBJ1-2; D not certain. Trimming took 0 bases from V and 9 from J, leaving 14 bases between them. Looked up from germline, CDR1 is ENHRY and CDR2 is SYGVKD. The CDR3 extends over 14 amino acids.

This clone was seen more than once but under ten times. The chain recombines TRBV30 with TRBJ2-3; possibly TRBD2 for D (6 bases). The CDR3 loop spans 15 amino acids. Trimming pared 2 bases from V and 4 bases from J, leaving 16 bases between. The V gene's germline CDR1 is GTSNPN and CDR2 SVGIG (reference sequence). CDR3 amino acids: CAWSLNTPGADTQYF. The CDR3 DNA reads as TGTGCCTGGAGTCTGAACACTCCGGGAGCAGATACGCAGTATTTT.

The table lists this clone with a few counts. The gene calls are TRBV10-3 and TRBJ1-1, with D possibly TRBD1 on 6 matching bases. The CDR3 consists of 14 residues. V was cut by 2 bases and J by 0 bases, with 7 bases left in between. From germline, CDR1 is ENHRY and CDR2 SYGVKD. CDR3 sequence reads: CAISETGMNTEAFF. The CDR3 coding sequence is TGTGCCATCAGTGAGACAGGGATGAACACTGAAGCTTTCTTT.

This clone was observed a few times. The V call is TRBV11-2, the J call TRBJ2-4; 9 bases fit TRBD2. Trimming at V came to 5 bases and at J to 0 bases, leaving 14 bases not matched to a gene. Germline V gene data show CDR1 as SGHAT and CDR2 as FQNNGV. This CDR3 has 19 residues. CDR3 protein: CASSPRLAGSLLAKNIQYF. The CDR3 bases are TGTGCCAGCAGCCCTCGGCTAGCGGGGAGCCTTCTAGCCAAAAACATTCAGTACTTC.

This clone was seen a handful of times. J is TRBJ2-5 and V is TRBV7-8; 9 bases line up with TRBD2. In germline, CDR1 is SGHVS, CDR2 FQNEAQ. Trimming took 0 bases from V and 1 from J; bases not matched to a gene: 0. The CDR3 totals 15 residues. The CDR3 region has the DNA TGTGCCAGCAGCTTAGCTAGCGGGAGCCAAGAGACCCAGTACTTC. Translation: CASSLASGSQETQYF.

This clone has a handful of counts. The chain has TRBV25-1 and TRBJ2-3; 7 bases are shared with TRBD1. This CDR3 is built from 15 residues. The germline gives CDR1 MGHDK, CDR2 SYGVNS. J lost 7 bases, V lost 3 bases, and 10 bases had no gene match. As DNA, the CDR3 is TGTGCCAGCAGTGATTTTACCTCAGGGGGTTATACGCAGTATTTT. The encoded protein is CASSDFTSGGYTQYF.

The rearrangement uses TRBV19 and TRBJ1-1; 7 nucleotides agree with TRBD1. This CDR3 contains 15 residues. Trimming took 4 bases from V and 5 from J; bases not matched to a gene: 10. Looked up from germline, CDR1 is LNHDA and CDR2 is SQIVND (reference sequence). CDR3 protein: CASSTTDREGTEAFF. CDR3 in DNA: TGTGCCAGTAGTACAACAGACAGGGAGGGAACTGAAGCTTTCTTT.

This clone was detected only a few times. Within the sample, other DNA sequences also encode this same CDR3. The gene calls are TRBV6-5 and TRBJ2-5, with D unresolved. The CDR3 extends over 13 amino acids. Germline V gene sequence: CDR1 MNHEY, CDR2 SVGAGI. The V end lost 2 bases, the J end lost 5 bases, and 9 bases lay between the germline ends. CDR3 DNA: TGTGCCAGCAGTTACAGGGCCGGGGAGACCCAGTACTTC. This encodes CASSYRAGETQYF.

The chain links TRBV4-3 to TRBJ1-4; a weak D match, TRBD1 (6 bases). Germline assignment: CDR1 LGHNA and CDR2 YSLEER. The CDR3 consists of 15 residues. V lost 2 bases, J lost 3 bases, and 10 bases lay in between. The CDR3 DNA sequence: TGCGCCAGCAGCCAAACAGGGATCCCTAATGAAAAACTGTTTTTT. This encodes CASSQTGIPNEKLFF.

This clone was counted only a few times. The chain employs TRBV15 and TRBJ2-2; D remains ambiguous. The CDR3 is 14 residues long. CDR1 and CDR2 from the germline V gene are LNHNV and YYDKDF (reference sequence). V shed 0 bases and J shed 3 bases, with 5 bases lying between them. The CDR3 reads CATSRDPDTGELFF. CDR3 bases: TGTGCCACCAGCAGAGATCCGGACACCGGGGAGCTGTTTTTT.

The CDR3 loop is CASSSTGQSVTDTQYF. CDR3 bases: TGTGCCAGCAGCTCGACCGGACAGTCGGTCACAGATACGCAGTATTTT. V and J are TRBV5-4 and TRBJ2-3, with a tentative D call TRBD1 (6 bases). The CDR3 consists of 16 residues. Deletions cut 3 bases from V and 2 bases from J, with 16 bases between. Germline CDR1 and CDR2: SGHNT and YYREEE (reference sequence).

This clone appeared once. J is TRBJ2-3 and V is TRBV6-5, with TRBD2 matching over 11 bases. V was clipped by 2 bases and J by 6 bases; unmatched bases: 4. The germline V gene encodes CDR1 MNHEY and CDR2 SVGAGI. The CDR3 consists of 15 residues. Here the CDR3 reads CASSYLAGGYDTQYF. CDR3 nucleotides: TGTGCCAGCAGTTACCTAGCGGGAGGATACGATACGCAGTATTTT.

CDR3 in DNA: TGTGCCTGGAGACGATGGGATGGGGGTGAAGCTTTCTTT. Translation: CAWRRWDGGEAFF. The J gene is TRBJ1-1, the V gene TRBV30; tentatively, D is TRBD1 (5 bases). Germline V gene sequence: CDR1 GTSNPN, CDR2 SVGIG (reference sequence). The CDR3 consists of 13 residues. Between the trimmed V and J ends, which lost 3 bases and 7 bases, there was a span of 15 bases.

The chain has TRBV7-2 and TRBJ2-3; tentatively, D is TRBD2 (5 bases). This CDR3 is built from 13 residues. Germline CDR1 and CDR2: SGHTA and FQGNSA. The V end lost 8 bases, the J end lost 2 bases, and 11 bases lay between the germline ends. CDR3 region: CASRGLVTDTQYF. The CDR3, as DNA: TGTGCCAGCCGAGGACTTGTCACAGATACGCAGTATTTT.